This TCR beta chain was sequenced in a study of blood T cell repertoires in COVID-19. The CDR3 covers 16 residues. Trimming removed 0 bases from V and 4 bases from J; junction bases left unmatched: 4. Germline V gives CDR1 MNHEY, CDR2 SMNVEV (reference sequence). Some clones are missing from TCRdb's copy, which holds only in-frame ones; the method was immunoSEQ multiplex PCR. The profile covers about 210,000 clones, with 84% appearing a single time and 2% to 2.5% taken by the ten largest. The genes are TRBV27 and TRBJ2-5, with 11 nucleotides matching TRBD2. This clonotype originated in a man in his forties who had recovered from COVID-19. Sequences were obtained from peripheral blood. The DNA of the CDR3 is TGTGCCAGCAGTTTATCGCTAGCGGGAGGTGGAGAGACCCAGTACTTC. Translation: CASSLSLAGGGETQYF.